The T cell receptor (beta chain) under discussion was sequenced for a study of blood T cell repertoires in COVID-19 (dated by TCRdb to the early 2020s). At the level of the whole study: The collaborator samples originated in the United States, Italy and Spain and spanned the acute and convalescent phases of COVID-19. Samples were obtained from the ongoing ImmuneRACE study (first 160 participants) and from approximately 1,200 subjects provided by 6 global collaborators. The repertoires were released in a freely available public database intended as a resource for research on the immune response to SARS-CoV-2. Where available, HLA class I and class II types were taken from metadata supplied by the sample provider and were not determined by assay-based typing. Deeply sampled blood TCRbeta repertoires from subjects exposed to, actively infected with, or recovered from COVID-19 were included in the dataset. The material from the prospective study consisted of cDNA or gDNA derived from T cells, B-cell-depleted T cells, or PBMCs. Nearly every sample came with metadata listing a de-identified subject ID, COVID-19 status, age in years and sex. The research as a whole found: Clinical and demographic metadata were provided uncurated, with the amount varying by source and participant.

TCRbeta CDR3 regions were amplified from genomic DNA using the immunoSEQ Assay, a bias-controlled multiplex PCR. The published analysis was carried out like this. The number of nucleated cells in each sample was estimated by amplification of reference gene primers within the assay. Sequence reads were collapsed and filtered to measure the absolute abundance of every unique TCRbeta CDR3 rearrangement. Productive Simpson clonality was computed per sample as the square root of Simpson's diversity index over productive rearrangements. TCRdb's version of the immuneACCESS table is confined to in-frame rearrangements and falls short of the full clone set. An unresolved V gene accounts for under half of the shortfall where checked; the remainder is of unknown origin. That table supplies the V and J calls and clone size; D and trimming were determined from the DNA. This sample has over 60,000 clones in its table, and about 92% of those were observed once. Clones ranked in the top ten supply under 0.65% of the sample.

One collaborating source in Seattle enrolled patients during active infection and followed them longitudinally through the course of disease. Whole blood was collected in K2EDTA tubes by collaborating institutions according to the institutions' own protocols. For TCRbeta analysis, collaborators shipped samples in one of three forms: frozen whole blood, isolated PBMCs, or DNA extracted from either of those sample types. This clone has only one observation. Its antigen target is currently unknown. No base-level quality is on record; no much larger clone is a single base apart. For CDR1 and CDR2, the germline V gene lists MDHEN and SYDVKM. Measured from the cysteine to the phenylalanine, the CDR3 is 12 residues long. Of all the DNA, just the CDR3 is kept, 36 bases in frame from base 1. V was cut back by 1 base and J by 11 bases, leaving a gap of 11 bases between them.

The sequencing sample was made of peripheral blood. Here the chain combines TRBV28 and TRBJ1-1; the D gene cannot be named for sure. The TCR comes from a man aged 45-65 years with COVID-19, enrolled during active disease. This receptor has the CDR3 CASSLSGLKAFF. The sequence in DNA is TGTGCCAGCAGTTTATCTGGACTTAAGGCTTTCTTT.